Below, 8 T cell receptor beta chains from the same sample are listed, as sequenced in a study of blood T cell repertoires in COVID-19. Clones were sequenced by immunoSEQ multiplex PCR, and TCRdb holds only the in-frame ones, with some missing. The sample lists roughly 160,000 clones, about 84% occurring once. The sequencing input was PBMCs or T cells enriched from blood (not recorded which). The receptors originated from a man between 50 and 59 years old who had recovered from COVID-19.

The chain carries TRBV27 and TRBJ2-3; 9 bases are a match to TRBD2. J was trimmed by 4 bases and V by 6 bases; bases with no gene match: 14. Germline V gene sequence: CDR1 MNHEY, CDR2 SMNVEV (reference sequence). The length of the CDR3 is 17 residues. Here the CDR3 DNA reads TGTGCCAGCAGACCGTGGGAAGCGGGGGGCCGTTCAGATACGCAGTATTTT. Its protein product is CASRPWEAGGRSDTQYF.

The rearrangement joins TRBV5-4 to TRBJ1-2; D is perhaps TRBD1 (5 bases). Germline loops: CDR1 SGHNT, CDR2 YYREEE (reference sequence). V dropped 3 bases and J dropped 5 bases, with 17 bases sitting between them. CDR3 length equals 15 residues. CDR3 in amino acids: CASSSGSAPRYGYTF. The CDR3 DNA reads TGTGCCAGCAGCTCAGGGTCTGCCCCGCGATATGGCTACACCTTC. Complete variable domain (other parts from reference TRBV5-4 and TRBJ1-2): ETGVTQSPTHLIKTRGQQVTLRCSSQSGHNTVSWYQQALGQGPQFIFQYYREEENGRGNFPPRFSGLQFPNYSSELNVNALELDDSALYLCASSSGSAPRYGYTFGSGTRLTVV.

This rearrangement joins TRBV9 to TRBJ1-6; D unclear. Germline-derived CDR1 and CDR2 are SGDLS and YYNGEE. The CDR3 spans 15 residues. V was pared by 0 bases and J by 7 bases, with 11 bases between. CDR3 sequence reads: CASSVGGMRNSPLHF. CDR3 bases: TGTGCCAGCAGCGTAGGAGGGATGAGAAATTCACCCCTCCACTTT.

This clone was picked up one time. V usage is TRBV28 and J usage is TRBJ1-4; tentative D call: TRBD1 (6 bases). The V and J ends lost 5 bases and 7 bases respectively, with 26 bases between them. Germline V gives CDR1 MDHEN, CDR2 SYDVKM. The CDR3 is made up of 18 amino acids. CDR3 coding DNA: TGTGCCAGCAGTCCCCTCCGGGACATCTACCTCCGAGGTGAAAAACTGTTTTTT. Protein product: CASSPLRDIYLRGEKLFF.

This chain connects TRBV27 to TRBJ2-7; TRBD2 might be the D (7 bases). The CDR3 is 13 amino acids. Germline lookup yields CDR1 MNHEY and CDR2 SMNVEV (reference sequence). Trimming took 2 bases from V and 6 from J, leaving 11 bases between them. CDR3: CASSLGGAGEQYF. The CDR3 DNA is TGTGCCAGCAGTTTAGGGGGGGCCGGCGAGCAGTACTTC.

This rearrangement joins TRBV7-9 to TRBJ2-7, with TRBD1 matching over 7 bases. The CDR3 contains 16 residues. Germline CDR1 and CDR2: SEHNR and FQNEAQ (reference sequence). The junction had 10 bases not matched to a gene; V was cut back by 5 bases and J by 0 bases. CDR3 nucleotides: TGTGCCAGCAGCCTTAATAAACAGGGGATCTCCTACGAGCAGTACTTC. Its protein product is CASSLNKQGISYEQYF.

The V call is TRBV5-1, the J call TRBJ2-1; 13 nucleotides match TRBD2. This CDR3 spans 14 amino acids. The V segment lost 3 bases and the J segment 8 bases; nucleotides outside the gene matches: 2. Germline V gene sequence: CDR1 SGHRS, CDR2 YFSETQ. CDR3 region: CASSWGTSGDEQFF. CDR3 nucleotide sequence: TGCGCCAGCAGCTGGGGGACTAGCGGGGATGAGCAGTTCTTC.

This clone was detected only once. The J gene is TRBJ1-2, the V gene TRBV6-5; D possibly corresponds to TRBD1 (5 bases). The germline V and J ends were trimmed by 6 bases and 5 bases, with 7 bases remaining between them. CDR1 is MNHEY, CDR2 SVGAGI, per germline. The CDR3 runs to 11 residues. This CDR3 is CASRTEYGYTF. CDR3 nucleotide sequence: TGTGCCAGCAGGACAGAATATGGCTACACCTTC.